The source of this T cell receptor (beta chain) is a study of cytomegalovirus exposure and HLA in healthy donors. Vbeta (60) and Jbeta (13) primers were used in the PCR. Libraries were prepared by immunoSEQ multiplex PCR; TCRdb keeps only in-frame clonotypes and omits some of them. The repertoire holds about 140,000 clones, with more than 55% as singletons. After removal of 7 bases from V and 4 bases from J, the junction contained 5 bases not matched to a gene. This CDR3 contains 13 residues. Per germline, CDR1 SQVTM and CDR2 ANQGSEA. The sequencing sample was made of PBMCs. The TCR originated in a woman aged 60 to 75 in good health and CMV-seronegative. The chain carries TRBV29-1 and TRBJ1-2; 11 bases map to TRBD1. CDR3: CSAGQGAGYGYTF. The DNA for the CDR3 is TGCAGCGCCGGACAGGGGGCGGGCTATGGCTACACCTTC.